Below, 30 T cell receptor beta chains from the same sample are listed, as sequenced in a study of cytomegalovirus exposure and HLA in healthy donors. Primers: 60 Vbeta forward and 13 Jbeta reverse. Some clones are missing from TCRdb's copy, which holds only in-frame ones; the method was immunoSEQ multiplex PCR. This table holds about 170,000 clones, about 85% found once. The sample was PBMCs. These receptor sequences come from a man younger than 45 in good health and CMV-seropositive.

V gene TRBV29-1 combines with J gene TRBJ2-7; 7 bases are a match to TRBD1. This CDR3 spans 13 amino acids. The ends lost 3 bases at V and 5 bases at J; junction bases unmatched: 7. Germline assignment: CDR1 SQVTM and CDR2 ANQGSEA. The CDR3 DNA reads TGCAGCGTTGAGGGACAGTCTGTGAACGAGCAGTACTTC. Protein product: CSVEGQSVNEQYF.

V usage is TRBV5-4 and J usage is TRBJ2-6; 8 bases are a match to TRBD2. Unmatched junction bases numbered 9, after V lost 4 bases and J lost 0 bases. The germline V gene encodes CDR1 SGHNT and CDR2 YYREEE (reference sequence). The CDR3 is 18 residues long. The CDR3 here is CASSPNSGTYSGANVLTF. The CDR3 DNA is TGTGCCAGCAGCCCTAATAGCGGGACTTACTCTGGGGCCAACGTCCTGACTTTC.

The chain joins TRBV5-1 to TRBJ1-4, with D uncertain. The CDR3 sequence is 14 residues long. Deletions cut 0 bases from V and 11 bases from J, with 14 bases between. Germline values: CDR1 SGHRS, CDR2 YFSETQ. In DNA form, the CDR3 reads TGCGCCAGCAGCTTGGAAGACACGACGTCGAAACTGTTTTTT. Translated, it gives CASSLEDTTSKLFF.

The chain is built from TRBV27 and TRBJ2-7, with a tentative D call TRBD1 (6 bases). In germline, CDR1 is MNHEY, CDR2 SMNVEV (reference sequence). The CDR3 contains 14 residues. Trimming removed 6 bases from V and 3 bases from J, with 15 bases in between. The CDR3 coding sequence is TGTGCCAGCAGCCCCTCACGAGGGGGCTACGAGCAGTACTTC. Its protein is CASSPSRGGYEQYF.

The CDR3 bases are TGTGCCAGCAGCGCCCAGGTGTTCACTGAAGCTTTCTTT. This sequence encodes CASSAQVFTEAFF. The chain uses TRBV5-5 and TRBJ1-1; no definite D call. Deletions cut 4 bases from V and 4 bases from J, with 11 bases between. The length of the CDR3 is 13 residues. Germline values: CDR1 SGHKS, CDR2 YYEKEE (reference sequence).

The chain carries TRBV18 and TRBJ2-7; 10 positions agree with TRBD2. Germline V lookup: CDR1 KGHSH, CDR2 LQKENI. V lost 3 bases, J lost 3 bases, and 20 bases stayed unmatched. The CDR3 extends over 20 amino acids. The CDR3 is CASSPRSLPGGLAENYEQYF. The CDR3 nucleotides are TGTGCCAGCTCACCCCGTTCATTACCGGGTGGACTAGCGGAGAACTACGAGCAGTACTTC.

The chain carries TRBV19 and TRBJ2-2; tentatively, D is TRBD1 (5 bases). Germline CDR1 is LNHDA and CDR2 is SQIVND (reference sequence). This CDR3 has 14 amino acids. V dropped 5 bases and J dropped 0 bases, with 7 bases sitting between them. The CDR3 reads CASSQGTNTGELFF. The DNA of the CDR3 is TGTGCCAGTAGTCAGGGAACGAACACCGGGGAGCTGTTTTTT.

The CDR3 here is CASSSQGHTGELFF. CDR3 nucleotides: TGTGCCAGCAGCTCCCAGGGCCACACCGGGGAGCTGTTTTTT. This chain joins TRBV5-5 and TRBJ2-2; TRBD1 is a possible D gene (5 bases). V lost 3 bases, J lost 3 bases, and 9 bases lay in between. Germline V gene sequence: CDR1 SGHKS, CDR2 YYEKEE (reference sequence). This CDR3 is built from 14 residues.

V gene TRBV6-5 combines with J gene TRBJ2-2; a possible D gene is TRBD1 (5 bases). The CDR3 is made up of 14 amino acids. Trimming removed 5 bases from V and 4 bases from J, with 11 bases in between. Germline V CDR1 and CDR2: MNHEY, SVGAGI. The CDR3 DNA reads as TGTGCCAGCAGTACCAGGGATGGCACCGGGGAGCTGTTTTTT. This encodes CASSTRDGTGELFF.

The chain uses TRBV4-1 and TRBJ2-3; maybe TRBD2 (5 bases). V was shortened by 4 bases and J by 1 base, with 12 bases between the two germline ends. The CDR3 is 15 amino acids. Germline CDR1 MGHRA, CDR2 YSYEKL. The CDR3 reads CASSRGLDGTDTQYF. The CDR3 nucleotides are TGCGCCAGCAGCCGCGGACTTGACGGCACAGATACGCAGTATTTT.

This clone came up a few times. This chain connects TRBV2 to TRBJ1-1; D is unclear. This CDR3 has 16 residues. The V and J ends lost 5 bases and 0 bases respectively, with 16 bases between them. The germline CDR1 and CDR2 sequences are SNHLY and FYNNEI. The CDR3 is CASSLDFPSMNTEAFF. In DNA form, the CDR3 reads TGTGCCAGCAGTCTGGACTTTCCAAGTATGAACACTGAAGCTTTCTTT.

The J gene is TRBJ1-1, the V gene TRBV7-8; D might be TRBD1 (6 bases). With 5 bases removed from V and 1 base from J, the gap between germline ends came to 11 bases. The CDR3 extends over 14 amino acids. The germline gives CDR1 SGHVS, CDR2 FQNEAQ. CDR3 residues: CASSLGTWNTEAFF. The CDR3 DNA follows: TGTGCCAGCAGCCTTGGGACATGGAACACTGAAGCTTTCTTT.

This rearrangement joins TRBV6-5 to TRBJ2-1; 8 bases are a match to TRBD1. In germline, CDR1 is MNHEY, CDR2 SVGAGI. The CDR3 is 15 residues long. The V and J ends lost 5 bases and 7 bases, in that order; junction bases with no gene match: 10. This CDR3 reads CASSLDRGPRNEQFF. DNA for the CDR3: TGTGCCAGCAGTCTTGACAGGGGACCTAGAAATGAGCAGTTCTTC.

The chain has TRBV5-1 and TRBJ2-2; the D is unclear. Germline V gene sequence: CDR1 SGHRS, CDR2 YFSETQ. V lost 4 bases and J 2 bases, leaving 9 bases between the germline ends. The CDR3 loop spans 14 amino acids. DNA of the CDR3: TGCGCCAGCAGCGACACAATCAACACCGGGGAGCTGTTTTTT. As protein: CASSDTINTGELFF.

CDR3 loop: CASSPRGGASSPLHF. The DNA of the CDR3 is TGTGCCAGCAGCCCGAGAGGGGGCGCGAGTTCACCCCTCCACTTT. The genes are TRBV7-6 and TRBJ1-6, with 7 nucleotides matching TRBD1. The germline V gene has CDR1 SGHVS and CDR2 FNYEAQ. V lost 5 bases to trimming and J lost 9 bases; unmatched junction nucleotides: 10. The CDR3 runs to 15 residues.

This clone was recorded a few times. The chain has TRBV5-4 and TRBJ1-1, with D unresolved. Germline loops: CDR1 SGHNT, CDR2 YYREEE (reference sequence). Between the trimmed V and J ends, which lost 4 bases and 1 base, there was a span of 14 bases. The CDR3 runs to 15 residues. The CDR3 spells CASSPVPHGNTEAFF. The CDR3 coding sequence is TGTGCCAGCAGCCCCGTCCCCCACGGGAACACTGAAGCTTTCTTT.

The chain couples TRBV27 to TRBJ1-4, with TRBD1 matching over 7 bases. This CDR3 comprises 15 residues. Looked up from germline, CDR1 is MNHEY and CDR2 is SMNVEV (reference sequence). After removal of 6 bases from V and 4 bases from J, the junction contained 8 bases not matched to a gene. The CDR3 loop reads CASRLNRGLNEKLFF. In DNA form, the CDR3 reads TGTGCCAGCAGACTCAACAGGGGCCTTAATGAAAAACTGTTTTTT.

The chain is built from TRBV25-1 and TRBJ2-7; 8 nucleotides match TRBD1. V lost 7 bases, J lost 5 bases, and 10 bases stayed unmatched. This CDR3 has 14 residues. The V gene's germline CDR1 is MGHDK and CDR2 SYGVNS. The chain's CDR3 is CASTSDRAPDEQYF. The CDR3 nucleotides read TGTGCCAGCACTTCGGACAGGGCTCCCGACGAGCAGTACTTC.

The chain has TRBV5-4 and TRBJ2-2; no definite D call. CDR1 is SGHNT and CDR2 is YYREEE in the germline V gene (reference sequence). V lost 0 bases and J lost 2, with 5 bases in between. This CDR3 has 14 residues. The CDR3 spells CASSLGVNTGELFF. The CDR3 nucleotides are TGTGCCAGCAGCTTGGGCGTAAACACCGGGGAGCTGTTTTTT.

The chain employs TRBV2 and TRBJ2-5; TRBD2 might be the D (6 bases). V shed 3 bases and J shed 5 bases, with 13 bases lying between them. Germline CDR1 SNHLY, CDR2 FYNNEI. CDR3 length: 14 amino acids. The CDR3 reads CASSEGLSVETQYF. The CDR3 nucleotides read TGTGCCAGCAGTGAGGGACTGTCCGTCGAGACCCAGTACTTC.

CDR3: CASGSGYEQYF. DNA for the CDR3: TGTGCCAGCGGTAGCGGTTACGAGCAGTACTTC. This chain uses TRBV2 with TRBJ2-7, with D perhaps matching TRBD2 (6 bases). The ends were cut back, 8 bases at V and 4 bases at J, with 9 bases in the middle. The CDR3 consists of 11 residues. In germline, CDR1 is SNHLY, CDR2 FYNNEI.

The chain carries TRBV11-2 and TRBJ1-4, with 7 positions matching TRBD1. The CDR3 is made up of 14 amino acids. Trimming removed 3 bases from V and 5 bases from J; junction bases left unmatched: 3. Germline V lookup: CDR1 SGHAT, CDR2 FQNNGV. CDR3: CASSFQQGNEKLFF. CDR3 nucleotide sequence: TGTGCCAGCAGCTTCCAACAGGGGAATGAAAAACTGTTTTTT.

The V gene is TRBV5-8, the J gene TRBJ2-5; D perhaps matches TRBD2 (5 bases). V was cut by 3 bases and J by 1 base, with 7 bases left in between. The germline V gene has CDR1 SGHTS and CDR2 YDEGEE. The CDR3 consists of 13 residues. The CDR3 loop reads CASSSGLQETQYF. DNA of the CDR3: TGTGCCAGCAGCTCAGGACTCCAAGAGACCCAGTACTTC. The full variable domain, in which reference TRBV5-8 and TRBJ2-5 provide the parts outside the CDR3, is EAGVTQSPTHLIKTRGQQATLRCSPISGHTSVYWYQQALGLGLQFLLWYDEGEERNRGNFPPRFSGRQFPNYSSELNVNALELEDSALYLCASSSGLQETQYFGPGTRLLVL.

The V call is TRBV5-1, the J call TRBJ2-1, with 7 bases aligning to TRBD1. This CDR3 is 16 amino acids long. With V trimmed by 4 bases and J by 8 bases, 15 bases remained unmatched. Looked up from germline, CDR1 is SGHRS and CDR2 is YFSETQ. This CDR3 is CASSPPKGASLDEQFF. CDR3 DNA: TGCGCCAGCAGCCCCCCGAAGGGGGCCTCTTTGGATGAGCAGTTCTTC.

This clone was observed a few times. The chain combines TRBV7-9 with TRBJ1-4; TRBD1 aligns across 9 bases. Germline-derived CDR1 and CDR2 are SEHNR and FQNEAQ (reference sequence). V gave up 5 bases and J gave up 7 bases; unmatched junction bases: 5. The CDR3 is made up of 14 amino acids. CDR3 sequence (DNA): TGTGCCAGCAGCATTACAGGGGGCGGTGAAAAACTGTTTTTT. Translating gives CASSITGGGEKLFF.

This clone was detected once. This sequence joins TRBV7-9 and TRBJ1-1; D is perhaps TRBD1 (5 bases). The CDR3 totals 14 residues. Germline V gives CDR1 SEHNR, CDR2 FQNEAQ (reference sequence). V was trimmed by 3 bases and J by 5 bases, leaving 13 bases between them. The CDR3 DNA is TGTGCCAGCAGCTTCGACCCCAGGGTAACTGAAGCTTTCTTT. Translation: CASSFDPRVTEAFF.

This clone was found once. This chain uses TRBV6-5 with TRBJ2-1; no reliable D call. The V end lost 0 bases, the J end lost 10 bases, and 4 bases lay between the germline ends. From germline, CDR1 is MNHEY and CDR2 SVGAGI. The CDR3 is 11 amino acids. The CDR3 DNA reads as TGTGCCAGCAGTTACTCTATCGAGCAGTTCTTC. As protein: CASSYSIEQFF.

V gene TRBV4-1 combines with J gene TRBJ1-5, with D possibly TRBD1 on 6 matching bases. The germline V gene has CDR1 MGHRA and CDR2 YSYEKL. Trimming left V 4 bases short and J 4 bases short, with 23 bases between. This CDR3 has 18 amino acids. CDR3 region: CASSPRGGAQGGNQPQHF. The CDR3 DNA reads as TGCGCCAGCAGCCCTCGCGGGGGGGCGCAGGGCGGAAATCAGCCCCAGCATTTT.

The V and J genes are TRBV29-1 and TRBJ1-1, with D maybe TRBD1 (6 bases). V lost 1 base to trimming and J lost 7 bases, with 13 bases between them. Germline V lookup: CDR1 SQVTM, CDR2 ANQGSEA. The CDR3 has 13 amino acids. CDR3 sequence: CSVEGSRGGEAFF. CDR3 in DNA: TGCAGCGTTGAAGGCTCGAGAGGGGGTGAAGCTTTCTTT.

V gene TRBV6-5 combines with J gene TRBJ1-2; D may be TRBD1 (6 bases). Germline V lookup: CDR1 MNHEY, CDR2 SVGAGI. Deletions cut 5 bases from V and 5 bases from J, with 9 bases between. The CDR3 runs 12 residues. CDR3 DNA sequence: TGTGCCAGCAGTCTGGACAGATATGGCTACACCTTC. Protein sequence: CASSLDRYGYTF.